This passage covers 17 T cell receptor beta chains from one sample sequenced in a study of blood T cell repertoires in COVID-19 (TCRdb year 2020). Library preparation used the immunoSEQ multiplex PCR assay. TCRdb took over this immuneACCESS table, retaining in-frame rearrangements with V and J assigned. Such tables are incomplete; in checked studies, under half of the missing clones stem from an unresolved V gene, and the remainder is unexplained. The sample table records some 250,000 clones; roughly nine tenths of these occur just once. The ten largest clones capture 6.2% of the sample. The sequenced material came from peripheral blood. The receptors were sampled from a man aged 55 to 70 with acute or convalescent COVID-19.

J is TRBJ2-5 and V is TRBV29-1, with 11 bases lining up with TRBD2. The CDR3 has 13 residues. CDR1 and CDR2 (germline): SQVTM, ANQGSEA. Trimming cost V 6 bases and J 4 bases; bases outside gene matches: 4. The CDR3: CSVLTSGRETQYF. DNA for the CDR3: TGCAGCGTCCTCACTAGCGGGAGAGAGACCCAGTACTTC.

The genes are TRBV6-2 or TRBV6-3 and TRBJ2-5, with D possibly matching TRBD2 (6 bases). The CDR3 extends over 17 amino acids. Trimming removed 0 bases from V and 0 bases from J, with 14 bases in between. Germline CDR1 reads MNHEY; CDR2 reads SVGEGT. The CDR3, as DNA: TGTGCCAGCAGTTACTCGTCGCTGGACTACGACCAAGAGACCCAGTACTTC. Translated: CASSYSSLDYDQETQYF.

The chain carries TRBV19 and TRBJ1-4, with D possibly being TRBD1 (6 bases). Trimming shortened V by 2 bases and J by 2 bases, and 6 bases separated the two germline ends. CDR3 size: 14 residues. Germline CDR1 is LNHDA and CDR2 is SQIVND (reference sequence). The CDR3 bases are TGTGCCAGTAGTATACAGGGGACTAATGAAAAACTGTTTTTT. Its protein product is CASSIQGTNEKLFF.

This chain links TRBV3-1 (or the pseudogene TRBV3-2) with TRBJ2-7; 9 nucleotides align to TRBD1. Losses at the gene ends were 0 bases for V and 3 bases for J; bases not matched to a gene: 3. The CDR3 sequence is 15 residues long. CDR1 LGHDT and CDR2 YNNKEL come from the germline V gene (reference sequence). Here the CDR3 reads CASSQDGTGNYEQYF. As DNA, the CDR3 is TGTGCCAGCAGCCAAGACGGGACAGGGAACTACGAGCAGTACTTC.

The gene calls are TRBV24-1 and TRBJ2-7, with D tentatively TRBD1 (6 bases). The CDR3 has 12 amino acids. Germline V gives CDR1 KGHDR, CDR2 SFDVKD. The germline V and J ends were trimmed by 5 bases and 3 bases, with 7 bases remaining between them. The CDR3 nucleotides read TGTGCCACCAGTGCCAGGGGCTACGAGCAGTACTTC. This encodes CATSARGYEQYF.

The DNA for the CDR3 is TGTGCCACCAGTGACCGGGGGAGGCAGTACTTC. Translating gives CATSDRGRQYF. The chain carries TRBV24-1 and TRBJ2-7, with D perhaps matching TRBD2 (6 bases). CDR1 and CDR2 from the germline V gene are KGHDR and SFDVKD. CDR3 length: 11 amino acids. Trimming removed 4 bases at V and 9 bases at J, with 9 bases between.

CDR3 amino acids: CSASTGEEQYF. CDR3 nucleotides: TGCAGTGCTTCGACAGGGGAGGAGCAGTACTTC. This chain connects TRBV20-1 to TRBJ2-7; 8 nucleotides agree with TRBD1. The CDR3 runs 11 residues. Looked up from germline, CDR1 is DFQATT and CDR2 is SNEGSKA (reference sequence). Losses at the gene ends were 5 bases for V and 7 bases for J; bases not matched to a gene: 4.

This clone has just a few counts. The rearrangement uses TRBV7-9 and TRBJ2-7, with 7 bases fitting TRBD1. V lost 1 base and J lost 0; bases outside the gene matches: 9. The CDR3 consists of 17 residues. CDR1 and CDR2 from the germline V gene are SEHNR and FQNEAQ (reference sequence). The CDR3 loop reads CASSLGEGTDFSYEQYF. In DNA form, the CDR3 reads TGTGCCAGCAGCTTAGGTGAGGGGACAGACTTCTCCTACGAGCAGTACTTC. The complete variable domain, with remaining parts taken from reference TRBV7-9 and TRBJ2-7, reads DTGVSQNPRHKITKRGQNVTFRCDPISEHNRLYWYRQTLGQGPEFLTYFQNEAQLEKSRLLSDRFSAERPKGSFSTLEIQRTEQGDSAMYLCASSLGEGTDFSYEQYFGPGTRLTVT.

Here the CDR3 reads CASSLAAGGPAGELFF. In nucleotides, the CDR3 is TGTGCCAGCAGCTTAGCAGCGGGAGGGCCCGCCGGGGAGCTGTTTTTT. The chain carries TRBV7-2 and TRBJ2-2; 10 bases fit TRBD2. V dropped 0 bases and J dropped 6; count of bases not matched to a gene: 4. CDR1 SGHTA and CDR2 FQGNSA come from the germline V gene. The CDR3 loop spans 16 amino acids.

This clone has a handful of counts. The genes are TRBV11-3 and TRBJ2-7; 8 nucleotides align to TRBD2. There are 15 residues in the CDR3. CDR1 is SGHNT, CDR2 YENEEA, per germline. V shed 5 bases, J shed 7 bases, and the junction held 13 bases outside the gene matches. The CDR3 spells CASSPGGETSREQYF. The CDR3 bases are TGTGCCAGCAGCCCGGGGGGGGAGACGTCGCGGGAGCAGTACTTC.

The chain combines TRBV2 with TRBJ1-2; 8 bases match TRBD1. J gave up 4 bases and V 7 bases, and 8 bases lay outside the gene matches. The CDR3 extends over 14 amino acids. Germline V gene sequence: CDR1 SNHLY, CDR2 FYNNEI. The CDR3 DNA reads TGTGCCAGCATTTTAGGACAGGGTTCCTATGGCTACACCTTC. Its protein product is CASILGQGSYGYTF.

This clone was observed a few times. This rearrangement joins TRBV29-1 to TRBJ2-7; no reliable D call. The CDR3 loop spans 13 amino acids. In germline, CDR1 is SQVTM, CDR2 ANQGSEA. With 4 bases removed from V and 0 bases from J, the gap between germline ends came to 10 bases. CDR3: CSVGDTVSYEQYF. In nucleotides, the CDR3 is TGCAGCGTTGGCGACACCGTCTCCTACGAGCAGTACTTC.

V gene TRBV5-1 combines with J gene TRBJ2-1, with TRBD2 matching over 8 bases. Trimming at V came to 0 bases and at J to 0 bases, leaving 14 bases not matched to a gene. The CDR3 consists of 20 residues. Germline CDR1 is SGHRS and CDR2 is YFSETQ. In DNA form, the CDR3 reads TGCGCCAGCAGCTTGGCCGCGACTAGCGATCCCAGCTTCTCCTACAATGAGCAGTTCTTC. It yields the protein CASSLAATSDPSFSYNEQFF.

The count of this clone is one. This chain uses TRBV27 with TRBJ2-7, with 9 nucleotides matching TRBD2. CDR1 MNHEY and CDR2 SMNVEV come from the germline V gene (reference sequence). The CDR3 is 15 amino acids. J was trimmed by 1 base and V by 3 bases; bases with no gene match: 4. CDR3 in DNA: TGTGCCAGCAGTTTCGGTAGCGGGAGTTCCTACGAGCAGTACTTC. It encodes CASSFGSGSSYEQYF.

V usage is TRBV20-1 and J usage is TRBJ2-7; TRBD1 agrees at 7 bases. Germline V gene sequence: CDR1 DFQATT, CDR2 SNEGSKA (reference sequence). Unmatched junction bases numbered 3, after V lost 3 bases and J lost 4 bases. The CDR3 extends over 12 amino acids. The CDR3 loop is CSASLQGYEQYF. In DNA, the CDR3 is TGCAGTGCTAGTTTACAGGGGTACGAGCAGTACTTC.

The chain uses TRBV3-1 (or the pseudogene TRBV3-2) and TRBJ1-1; unclear D gene. The germline gives CDR1 LGHDT, CDR2 YNNKEL (reference sequence). The CDR3 is 15 residues long. Trimming left V 4 bases short and J 0 bases short, with 12 bases between. Written as DNA, the CDR3 is TGTGCCAGCAGCCGAACGACGGGGATGAACACTGAAGCTTTCTTT. This translates into CASSRTTGMNTEAFF.

This clone appeared a single time. The J gene is TRBJ1-2, the V gene TRBV28, with D maybe TRBD1 (5 bases). The V end was cut by 5 bases, the J end by 4 bases, with 14 bases between. The CDR3 consists of 14 residues. In germline, CDR1 is MDHEN, CDR2 SYDVKM. CDR3 region: CASSPTTVPYGYTF. The CDR3 DNA reads as TGTGCCAGCAGTCCCACGACAGTTCCCTATGGCTACACCTTC.